The 15 T cell receptor beta chains below all came from one sample that was sequenced in a study of blood T cell repertoires in COVID-19. Sequenced by immunoSEQ multiplex PCR; TCRdb stores in-frame clones only, minus some. The sample shows 130,000 to 150,000 clones, more than 70% of them seen only once. The material sequenced was peripheral blood. Receptor source: a man aged 50 or older with active or convalescent COVID-19.

The rearrangement links TRBV21-1 to TRBJ1-6; TRBD1 is the table's D call and was not checked against the DNA. TRBV21-1 is annotated as a pseudogene. CDR3 size: 18 residues. This CDR3 reads CASSNREPQGAGDSPLHF. The CDR3 region has the DNA TGTGCCAGCAGCAACAGGGAGCCTCAGGGGGCCGGGGATTCACCCCTCCACTTT.

The gene calls are TRBV6-2 or TRBV6-3 and TRBJ1-2; tentatively, D is TRBD1 (5 bases). CDR1 is MNHEY, CDR2 SVGEGT, per germline. Trimming pared 0 bases from V and 2 bases from J, leaving 13 bases between. The CDR3 runs to 16 residues. Here the CDR3 DNA reads TGTGCCAGCAGTTACTCGAACAGGCGATTCAACTATGGCTACACCTTC. Translation: CASSYSNRRFNYGYTF.

This clone was detected once. This chain uses TRBV28 with TRBJ1-6; 7 bases line up with TRBD1. The CDR3 loop spans 14 amino acids. With 5 bases clipped from V and 7 bases from J, the junction kept 5 bases outside the gene matches. Germline CDR1 and CDR2: MDHEN and SYDVKM. The CDR3 coding sequence is TGTGCCAGCAGTCGGGACAGCTTAAATTCACCCCTCCACTTT. Its translation is CASSRDSLNSPLHF.

The V gene is TRBV7-9, the J gene TRBJ1-6, with 8 bases that match TRBD1. The J segment lost 7 bases and the V segment lost 8 bases, leaving 1 base of the junction unmatched. CDR3 length: 12 amino acids. The germline CDR1 and CDR2 sequences are SEHNR and FQNEAQ (reference sequence). The CDR3 region has the DNA TGTGCCAGCCGACAGGGGAATTCACCCCTCCACTTT. It specifies CASRQGNSPLHF.

V gene TRBV29-1 combines with J gene TRBJ1-2; 11 nucleotides agree with TRBD1. V was clipped by 3 bases and J by 7 bases; unmatched bases: 10. Germline V gives CDR1 SQVTM, CDR2 ANQGSEA. This CDR3 has 15 amino acids. The chain's CDR3 is CSVDDAGQGVGGYTF. DNA of the CDR3: TGCAGCGTTGACGATGCGGGACAGGGGGTAGGTGGCTACACCTTC.

The chain recombines TRBV19 with TRBJ2-3; D gene uncertain. CDR1 is LNHDA and CDR2 is SQIVND in the germline V gene (reference sequence). The ends were cut back, 5 bases at V and 6 bases at J, with 12 bases in the middle. This CDR3 region has 13 residues. CDR3 DNA sequence: TGTGCCAGTAGTTCTCTCGGGTGGGATACGCAGTATTTT. Translation gives CASSSLGWDTQYF.

The V and J genes are TRBV2 and TRBJ2-4, with 10 nucleotides matching TRBD1. This CDR3 is built from 14 residues. The ends lost 5 bases at V and 5 bases at J; junction bases unmatched: 3. From germline, CDR1 is SNHLY and CDR2 FYNNEI. CDR3 bases: TGTGCCAGCAGTAAGGACAGGGGGGAAAACATTCAGTACTTC. The encoded protein is CASSKDRGENIQYF.

This chain connects TRBV4-1 to TRBJ2-2, with D unclear. This CDR3 has 15 amino acids. Trimming removed 4 bases at V and 1 base at J, with 10 bases between. The germline CDR1 and CDR2 sequences are MGHRA and YSYEKL. CDR3 sequence: CASSPPGWNTGELFF. For the CDR3, the DNA is TGCGCCAGCAGCCCCCCCGGTTGGAACACCGGGGAGCTGTTTTTT.

V is TRBV5-4 and J is TRBJ1-2; D might be TRBD1 (5 bases). Trimming left V 2 bases short and J 9 bases short, with 17 bases between. CDR1 and CDR2 (germline): SGHNT, YYREEE (reference sequence). The CDR3 has 14 residues. The CDR3 DNA reads as TGTGCCAGCAGCTTCGGCAGGGAAGGAACAAGCTACACCTTC. This encodes CASSFGREGTSYTF.

The chain employs TRBV2 and TRBJ1-5; 12 nucleotides agree with TRBD1. There are 16 residues in the CDR3. Germline V gene sequence: CDR1 SNHLY, CDR2 FYNNEI. The ends lost 4 bases at V and 7 bases at J; junction bases unmatched: 8. The CDR3 protein is CASSGDRGQSGQPQHF. CDR3 bases: TGTGCCAGCAGTGGGGACAGGGGGCAATCTGGGCAGCCCCAGCATTTT.

In this sample, this clone turned up once. This chain links TRBV7-9 with TRBJ2-7, with D perhaps matching TRBD2 (6 bases). The germline V and J ends were trimmed by 0 bases and 6 bases, with 15 bases remaining between them. The germline V gene encodes CDR1 SEHNR and CDR2 FQNEAQ (reference sequence). This CDR3 spans 15 amino acids. The DNA for the CDR3 is TGTGCCAGCAGCTTAGCCAACCCCGCGGGAAGCGAGCAGTACTTC. It codes for CASSLANPAGSEQYF.

This clone came up once. The CDR3 region has the DNA TGTGCCAGTATGGGGAGGACTGAAGCTTTCTTT. It translates to CASMGRTEAFF. The chain recombines TRBV19 with TRBJ1-1; D gene ambiguous. The ends were cut back, 7 bases at V and 5 bases at J, with 8 bases in the middle. Germline-derived CDR1 and CDR2 are LNHDA and SQIVND (reference sequence). The CDR3 totals 11 residues. The whole variable domain, filled in from reference TRBV19 and TRBJ1-1, reads DGGITQSPKYLFRKEGQNVTLSCEQNLNHDAMYWYRQDPGQGLRLIYYSQIVNDFQKGDIAEGYSVSREKKESFPLTVTSAQKNPTAFYLCASMGRTEAFFGQGTRLTVV.

This sequence joins TRBV27 and TRBJ2-6; D gene uncertain. Germline V gene lookup returns CDR1 MNHEY and CDR2 SMNVEV (reference sequence). Trimming removed 6 bases at V and 0 bases at J, with 9 bases between. CDR3 size: 15 residues. The chain's CDR3 is CASSQRSSGANVLTF. DNA for the CDR3: TGTGCCAGCAGCCAACGTAGCTCTGGGGCCAACGTCCTGACTTTC. Full variable domain (outside the CDR3, taken from reference TRBV27 and TRBJ2-6): EAQVTQNPRYLITVTGKKLTVTCSQNMNHEYMSWYRQDPGLGLRQIYYSMNVEVTDKGDVPEGYKVSRKEKRNFPLILESPSPNQTSLYFCASSQRSSGANVLTFGAGSRLTVL.

The rearrangement links TRBV4-1 to TRBJ2-3; TRBD2 aligns across 9 bases. The CDR3 loop spans 14 amino acids. In germline, CDR1 is MGHRA, CDR2 YSYEKL. With 4 bases clipped from V and 5 bases from J, the junction kept 4 bases outside the gene matches. The CDR3 DNA sequence: TGCGCCAGCAGCCTAGGGACTAGCCAAGATACGCAGTATTTT. This codes for CASSLGTSQDTQYF.

The V gene is TRBV19, the J gene TRBJ2-1; D gene uncertain. Germline-derived CDR1 and CDR2 are LNHDA and SQIVND (reference sequence). The V end lost 1 base, the J end lost 6 bases, and 7 bases lay between the germline ends. The CDR3 totals 13 residues. CDR3 sequence: CASSIGSLNEQFF. The CDR3 DNA reads TGTGCCAGTAGTATAGGGAGTCTCAATGAGCAGTTCTTC. Complete variable domain (other parts from reference TRBV19 and TRBJ2-1): DGGITQSPKYLFRKEGQNVTLSCEQNLNHDAMYWYRQDPGQGLRLIYYSQIVNDFQKGDIAEGYSVSREKKESFPLTVTSAQKNPTAFYLCASSIGSLNEQFFGPGTRLTVL.